This entry lists 7 T cell receptor beta chains sequenced from one sample in a study of blood T cells in healthy people across ages. PCR was performed a second time for about 7 to 11 cycles using a sample-barcoded 5' primer and a J-beta primer mix. TCRdb reanalysed the 5' RACE reads using MiXCR and keeps one entry per CDR3 protein. The sample shows about 1 million distinct CDR3 sequences, 45% of them seen only once. Sequencing used blood. Every receptor here comes from a woman in her sixties or seventies in good health.

The rearrangement joins TRBV20-1 to TRBJ2-5; D uncertain. The germline gives CDR1 DFQATT, CDR2 SNEGSKA (reference sequence). V shed 2 bases and J shed 5 bases, with 9 bases lying between them. The CDR3 is made up of 12 amino acids. The CDR3 DNA reads TGCAGTGCTAGATCCGGACCGGAGACCCAGTACTTC. Protein: CSARSGPETQYF.

The chain carries TRBV29-1 and TRBJ2-1; 9 bases line up with TRBD1. V trimming: 6 bases; J trimming: 5 bases; junction bases outside the gene matches: 5. The CDR3 contains 13 residues. Germline V gene sequence: CDR1 SQVTM, CDR2 ANQGSEA. The CDR3 reads CSVSGTGHNEQFF. The CDR3 region has the DNA TGCAGCGTATCCGGGACAGGGCACAATGAGCAGTTCTTC.

This chain joins TRBV27 and TRBJ2-7, with D unresolved. Trimming pared 5 bases from V and 2 bases from J, leaving 13 bases between. Per germline, CDR1 MNHEY and CDR2 SMNVEV (reference sequence). This CDR3 spans 14 amino acids. CDR3 residues: CASSPVAGTYEQYF. In DNA, the CDR3 is TGTGCCAGCAGTCCTGTGGCCGGAACCTACGAGCAGTACTTC.

This chain joins TRBV29-1 and TRBJ2-7; D is tentatively TRBD1 or TRBD2 (5 bases each). The germline V and J ends were trimmed by 6 bases and 6 bases, with 15 bases remaining between them. CDR1 is SQVTM and CDR2 is ANQGSEA in the germline V gene. The CDR3 has 12 residues. DNA of the CDR3: TGCAGCGTCCGGGGAGCCGGGGCCGAGCAGTACTTC. It is translated as CSVRGAGAEQYF.

About this clonotype itself: Sequence at one end of the junction differs from germline and may be a read error. CDR3 residues: CAGSSPQLAGGPDWTDTQYF. The CDR3 DNA sequence: TGTGCCGGCAGTTCACCGCAGCTAGCGGGAGGGCCAGATTGGACAGATACGCAGTATTTT. The rearrangement uses TRBV12-3 or TRBV12-4 and TRBJ2-3, with 12 bases identical to TRBD2. The CDR3 totals 20 residues.

With respect to this clonotype: One junction end does not reproduce the germline sequence, and a read error may be involved. The chain recombines TRBV27 with TRBJ2-3, with D possibly TRBD2 on 5 matching bases. The CDR3 is 16 amino acids. Germline values: CDR1 MNHEY, CDR2 SMNVEV (reference sequence). The CDR3 DNA reads TGTGCCAGTAGTTTGAAAGGGAGTCGGTACACAGATACGCAGTATTTT. Translation gives CASSLKGSRYTDTQYF.

The chain couples TRBV12-5 to TRBJ1-5, with 8 nucleotides matching TRBD1. V lost 1 base and J lost 0; bases outside the gene matches: 14. The germline V gene has CDR1 LGHNT and CDR2 FRNRAP. The CDR3 runs 20 residues. CDR3 coding DNA: TGTGCTAGTGGTTTGGCGACCGGGACAGGTGGCTCCTTTAGCAATCAGCCCCAGCATTTT. Encoded protein: CASGLATGTGGSFSNQPQHF.